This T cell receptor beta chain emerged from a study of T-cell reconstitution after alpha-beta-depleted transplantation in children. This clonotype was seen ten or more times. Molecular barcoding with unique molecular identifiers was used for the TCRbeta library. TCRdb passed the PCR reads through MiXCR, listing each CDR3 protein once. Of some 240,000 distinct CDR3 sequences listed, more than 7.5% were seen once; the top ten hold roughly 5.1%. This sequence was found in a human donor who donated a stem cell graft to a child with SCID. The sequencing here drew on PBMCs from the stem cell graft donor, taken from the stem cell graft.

CDR3 DNA: TGCGCCAGCAGCTTGGAAGGGACAGCTGGTAATGAGCAGTTCTTC. It translates to CASSLEGTAGNEQFF. The chain employs TRBV5-1 and TRBJ2-1; TRBD1 agrees at 7 bases. The germline V gene has CDR1 SGHRS and CDR2 YFSETQ. Trimming cost V 0 bases and J 7 bases; bases outside gene matches: 7. The CDR3 sequence is 15 residues long.